The 22 T cell receptor beta chains presented below share a single source sample, sequenced in a study of persistence of HIV-infected CD4 T cells. The antigens these receptors bind are not known. Cells were stimulated with CMV-infected fibroblast lysates at 8 to 10 ug/mL. CD40L-negative CD69-negative CD45RO-high memory CD4+ T cells were sorted as populations depleted of antigen-responding cells. The immunoSEQ assay was version 4, run in survey mode. Measured with immunoSEQ multiplex PCR; TCRdb has only the in-frame clones, and not every one. The data contain 25,000 to 30,000 clones, more than 75% of them seen just once; the ten biggest clones take up approximately 5%. This sample comprised CD4+ T cells sorted from PBMCs after 18-hour stimulation, obtained from a patient who received antiretroviral therapy. Source of these receptors: an adult man with HIV who was CMV-seropositive.

V and J are TRBV10-3 and TRBJ2-2; D not resolved. Germline CDR1 reads ENHRY; CDR2 reads SYGVKD. The V and J ends lost 2 bases and 4 bases respectively, with 8 bases between them. There are 14 residues in the CDR3. CDR3 sequence (DNA): TGTGCCATCAGTGAGAGCTTGGGCACCGGGGAGCTGTTTTTT. As protein: CAISESLGTGELFF.

The chain is built from TRBV29-1 and TRBJ2-1, with 8 bases identical to TRBD1. Germline assignment: CDR1 SQVTM and CDR2 ANQGSEA. The CDR3 runs 14 residues. V shed 3 bases, J shed 3 bases, and the junction held 4 bases outside the gene matches. The CDR3 DNA is TGCAGCGTTGACCCAACAGGGGGCTACAATGAGCAGTTCTTC. This gives the protein CSVDPTGGYNEQFF.

This chain connects TRBV9 to TRBJ1-1; weak D call: TRBD1 (6 bases). The CDR3 sequence is 16 residues long. CDR1 is SGDLS, CDR2 YYNGEE, per germline. Trimming left V 0 bases short and J 5 bases short, with 17 bases between. This chain's CDR3 is CASSVGLGGRQTEAFF. DNA for the CDR3: TGTGCCAGCAGCGTAGGTCTGGGGGGGCGGCAAACTGAAGCTTTCTTT. Full variable domain (outside the CDR3, taken from reference TRBV9 and TRBJ1-1): DSGVTQTPKHLITATGQRVTLRCSPRSGDLSVYWYQQSLDQGLQFLIQYYNGEERAKGNILERFSAQQFPDLHSELNLSSLELGDSALYFCASSVGLGGRQTEAFFGQGTRLTVV.

The V and J genes are TRBV4-2 and TRBJ1-1; D is ambiguous. CDR3 size: 17 residues. Germline V gene sequence: CDR1 LGHNA, CDR2 YNFKEQ. V lost 2 bases to trimming and J lost 1 base, with 17 bases between them. CDR3 sequence reads: CASSQWAATPANTEAFF. In DNA form, the CDR3 reads TGTGCCAGCAGCCAATGGGCCGCCACCCCGGCGAACACTGAAGCTTTCTTT.

CDR3 nucleotides: TGTGCCAGCGCGAGAAGCTACGAGCAGTACTTC. Protein product: CASARSYEQYF. This chain uses TRBV2 with TRBJ2-7; the D is unclear. This CDR3 is built from 11 residues. Germline CDR1 reads SNHLY; CDR2 reads FYNNEI. Between the trimmed V and J ends, which lost 8 bases and 3 bases, there was a span of 8 bases. Based on the CDR3 plus reference TRBV2 and TRBJ2-7, the full variable domain is EPEVTQTPSHQVTQMGQEVILRCVPISNHLYFYWYRQILGQKVEFLVSFYNNEISEKSEIFDDQFSVERPDGSNFTLKIRSTKLEDSAMYFCASARSYEQYFGPGTRLTVT.

The chain carries TRBV7-7 and TRBJ2-5; 9 nucleotides match TRBD2. V shed 5 bases and J 4 bases; nucleotides not matched to a gene: 8. Germline assignment: CDR1 SSHAT and CDR2 FNYEAQ (reference sequence). This CDR3 comprises 15 residues. The CDR3 sequence: CASSGGGGAAETQYF. The CDR3 DNA sequence: TGTGCCAGCAGCGGAGGCGGGGGGGCCGCAGAGACCCAGTACTTC.

This chain links TRBV10-1 with TRBJ1-1; D remains ambiguous. In germline, CDR1 is WNHNN, CDR2 SYGVQD (reference sequence). Trimming shortened V by 8 bases and J by 4 bases, and 23 bases separated the two germline ends. This CDR3 contains 16 residues. The DNA of the CDR3 is TGCGCCAGCTCCCGCGGATGGTCGTCGAGATCCACTGAAGCTTTCTTT. It yields the protein CASSRGWSSRSTEAFF.

The chain uses TRBV5-1 and TRBJ1-6; D is ambiguous. Germline-derived CDR1 and CDR2 are SGHRS and YFSETQ. Trimming pared 0 bases from V and 3 bases from J, leaving 7 bases between. The CDR3 contains 15 residues. Written as DNA, the CDR3 is TGCGCCAGCAGCTTGGAGGGCCTCTATAATTCACCCCTCCACTTT. Its protein is CASSLEGLYNSPLHF.

The chain carries TRBV7-2 and TRBJ2-3; no reliable D call. The CDR3 consists of 16 residues. V dropped 1 base and J dropped 1 base, with 12 bases sitting between them. The germline V gene has CDR1 SGHTA and CDR2 FQGNSA. The chain's CDR3 is CASSLGAKRGTDTQYF. CDR3 DNA: TGTGCCAGCAGCTTAGGGGCAAAGAGAGGCACAGATACGCAGTATTTT.

The chain employs TRBV5-1 and TRBJ1-4; D might be TRBD1 (6 bases). Per germline, CDR1 SGHRS and CDR2 YFSETQ. V dropped 4 bases and J dropped 8 bases, with 15 bases sitting between them. CDR3 length equals 14 residues. The CDR3 coding sequence is TGCGCCAGCAGCCGAGGGGACACCCGAGAAAAACTGTTTTTT. Its protein is CASSRGDTREKLFF.

This sequence joins TRBV19 and TRBJ2-1, with TRBD1 matching over 12 bases. The CDR3 sequence is 15 residues long. CDR1 LNHDA and CDR2 SQIVND come from the germline V gene (reference sequence). Trimming cost V 3 bases and J 7 bases; bases outside gene matches: 4. The DNA of the CDR3 is TGTGCCAGTAGTATGGGACAGGGGGCGAGAAATGAGCAGTTCTTC. Protein: CASSMGQGARNEQFF.

The chain recombines TRBV5-1 with TRBJ1-1; D is unclear. Between the trimmed V and J ends, which lost 4 bases and 11 bases, there was a span of 6 bases. In germline, CDR1 is SGHRS, CDR2 YFSETQ. The CDR3 covers 9 residues. The CDR3 sequence is CASSLPAFF. CDR3 DNA sequence: TGCGCCAGCAGCCTGCCGGCTTTCTTT.

The chain links TRBV15 to TRBJ2-6; TRBD1 matches at 8 bases. CDR3 size: 18 residues. Germline V CDR1 and CDR2: LNHNV, YYDKDF (reference sequence). Germline trimming cut 3 bases from V and 0 bases from J; bases unmatched to any gene: 7. The CDR3 sequence: CATSSFGQGSSGANVLTF. CDR3 in DNA: TGTGCCACCAGCAGCTTTGGACAGGGAAGCTCTGGGGCCAACGTCCTGACTTTC.

The chain is built from TRBV7-3 and TRBJ2-6; the D is unclear. CDR3 length: 15 residues. The V end lost 2 bases, the J end lost 2 bases, and 7 bases lay between the germline ends. The germline gives CDR1 SGHTA, CDR2 FQGTGA. CDR3: CASSLAVAGANVLTF. The DNA for the CDR3 is TGTGCCAGCAGCTTAGCCGTAGCTGGGGCCAACGTCCTGACTTTC.

This chain links TRBV29-1 with TRBJ1-1; 10 positions agree with TRBD1. CDR3 length: 16 residues. After removal of 5 bases from V and 3 bases from J, the junction contained 12 bases not matched to a gene. Germline CDR1 is SQVTM and CDR2 is ANQGSEA. CDR3 in DNA: TGCAGCGTTAACCTCGATGACAGGGGGCGCGACACTGAAGCTTTCTTT. Translating it yields CSVNLDDRGRDTEAFF.

The CDR3 protein is CASSRPGTSGGSSYNEQFF. CDR3 DNA sequence: TGTGCCAGCAGCCGTCCCGGGACTAGCGGGGGTTCCTCCTACAATGAGCAGTTCTTC. This sequence joins TRBV7-2 and TRBJ2-1; 14 bases are a match to TRBD2. Germline-derived CDR1 and CDR2 are SGHTA and FQGNSA. V trimming: 5 bases; J trimming: 0 bases; junction bases outside the gene matches: 9. This CDR3 is 19 amino acids long. The whole variable domain, remainder taken from reference TRBV7-2 and TRBJ2-1, is GAGVSQSPSNKVTEKGKDVELRCDPISGHTALYWYRQSLGQGLEFLIYFQGNSAPDKSGLPSDRFSAERTGGSVSTLTIQRTQQEDSAVYLCASSRPGTSGGSSYNEQFFGPGTRLTVL.

The chain carries TRBV5-6 and TRBJ1-2; TRBD1 matches at 8 bases. The junction had 9 bases not matched to a gene; V was cut back by 1 base and J by 10 bases. Germline-derived CDR1 and CDR2 are SGHDT and YYEEEE. The CDR3 has 14 amino acids. CDR3 loop: CASSLWGRQGTYTF. CDR3 coding DNA: TGTGCCAGCAGCTTGTGGGGAAGACAGGGGACCTACACCTTC.

J is TRBJ1-5 and V is TRBV28; D unresolved. The V and J ends lost 4 bases and 9 bases respectively, with 7 bases between them. Per germline, CDR1 MDHEN and CDR2 SYDVKM. The CDR3 covers 11 residues. For the CDR3, the DNA is TGTGCCAGCAGTTACAATGGGCCCCAGCATTTT. Its protein is CASSYNGPQHF.

The V and J genes are TRBV2 and TRBJ2-1; D might be TRBD1 (6 bases). Trimming removed 7 bases from V and 0 bases from J, with 13 bases in between. This CDR3 spans 15 amino acids. Germline loops: CDR1 SNHLY, CDR2 FYNNEI. The CDR3 coding sequence is TGTGCCAGCACCCGGACAGAGAGCTCCTACAATGAGCAGTTCTTC. This codes for CASTRTESSYNEQFF.

This chain links TRBV6-1 with TRBJ1-3; 7 nucleotides agree with TRBD1. The CDR3 covers 14 residues. Germline loops: CDR1 MNHNS, CDR2 SASEGT. Unmatched junction bases numbered 9, after V lost 4 bases and J lost 9 bases. CDR3 in amino acids: CASSVTGTIGTIYF. For the CDR3, the DNA is TGTGCCAGCAGTGTGACAGGGACAATAGGCACCATATATTTT.

V is TRBV7-9 and J is TRBJ1-2; D not resolved. The ends were cut back, 0 bases at V and 4 bases at J, with 12 bases in the middle. In germline, CDR1 is SEHNR, CDR2 FQNEAQ (reference sequence). This CDR3 contains 15 residues. The CDR3 sequence is CASSLAGVRGYGYTF. The CDR3 DNA is TGTGCCAGCAGCTTAGCGGGTGTCCGTGGCTATGGCTACACCTTC.

This chain uses TRBV23-1 with TRBJ1-1; no reliable D call. TRBV23-1 is recorded as an ORF, its role being uncertain. Between the trimmed V and J ends, which lost 2 bases and 7 bases, there was a span of 11 bases. This CDR3 has 13 amino acids. Written as DNA, the CDR3 is TGCGCCAGCAGTCAAAGGTCAGGACGTGAAGCTTTCTTT. Its translation: CASSQRSGREAFF.